The entry below describes one T cell receptor (beta chain). The CDR3 is 14 amino acids. Trimming removed 0 bases at V and 3 bases at J, with 5 bases between. The germline CDR1 and CDR2 sequences are MNHEY and SVGAGI. These data originate in a study of blood T cell repertoires in COVID-19. Study as a whole: COVID-19 samples from acute and convalescent phases originated in the United States, Italy and Spain. Sources were T cells, B-cell-depleted T cells, or PBMCs; the material itself was cDNA or gDNA.

Methods used by the authors: It was from reference gene primer amplification that nucleated cell counts were estimated. The assay was immunoSEQ multiplex PCR, and TCRdb's table has in-frame clones only and misses some. V and J calls and clone size follow that table, whereas D and trimming were derived from the DNA. The sample yields about 67,000 clones, 88% seen once. This clonotype was sampled from a woman aged 55-69 years with acute or convalescent COVID-19. Sequenced sample: peripheral blood. The chain employs TRBV6-5 and TRBJ1-4, with a tentative D call TRBD1 (5 bases). CDR3 sequence reads: CASSYSGANEKLFF. The CDR3 DNA follows: TGTGCCAGCAGTTACTCAGGGGCTAATGAAAAACTGTTTTTT.